This is a list of T cell receptor beta chains from one sample in a study of T cells in Graves' hyperthyroidism and ophthalmopathy. In TCRdb, the multiplex PCR reads were re-called with MiXCR into one record per CDR3 protein. The sample shows roughly 500,000 distinct CDR3 sequences, over 35% of them seen only once. Sequencing was performed on peripheral blood or thyroid tissue (not recorded which). The receptors originated from an adult woman with Graves' disease, either hyperthyroidism or ophthalmopathy (not recorded which). The conserved cysteine and the conserved F or W are not part of the CDR3 here. Fields, in order: CDR3 protein, clone size, D gene, V gene. The D gene is left open where the match is weak. Part of the rows lack a size; the others show once, few, many or a class for expanded clones.

ASSSGGVHEQY | - | - | TRBV13
AGGLGRFMAQH | - | - | TRBV27
ASSPVPFTGELF | - | - | TRBV28
ASSPSPGRRGNVLT | many | - | TRBV28
ASSQGMMVETQY | - | - | TRBV5-8
SAARTGGDEQY | many | TRBD1 | TRBV20-1
ASSLDRVGEAF | many | - | TRBV11-2
ASSYSREFEAF | many | - | TRBV6-6
ASSHRQGVDTEAF | - | TRBD1 | TRBV7-9
ASSLGRSYQETQY | - | - | TRBV5-5
ATSRGSAPTSYEQY | - | - | TRBV15
AISEAKNKGDDGYT | - | - | TRBV6-1
ASKSGPGKQY | - | - | TRBV2
ASSSIPQGGNTIY | many | - | TRBV7-2
SAGGGWFDGYT | - | - | TRBV20-1
ASTPKGRETQY | few | - | TRBV7-8
ASSQVPNTIY | - | - | TRBV14
ASIRSRTGELF | once | - | TRBV10-3
ASSNRGLETQY | many | TRBD1 | TRBV7-9
ASSLSVINEKLF | - | - | TRBV12-3/TRBV12-4
ASSVAGGTLAYEQY | - | TRBD2 | TRBV5-1
ASSPRDRSGANVLT | - | - | TRBV7-2
ASSLLRIRAGY | - | - | TRBV7-6
SAADRWSSYEQY | - | - | TRBV20-1
ASSPQWGGRDTGELF | - | - | TRBV9
ASSRDREETQY | many | - | TRBV7-2
ASSPTGTGAADLYTGELF | - | TRBD1 | TRBV7-9
ASSVEAGAGETQY | - | - | TRBV25-1
ASSLGRSGNTIY | few | - | TRBV27